This TCR beta chain was sequenced in a study of blood T cell repertoires in COVID-19. Overall study context: The study drew acute and convalescent COVID-19 samples from the United States, Italy and Spain. PBMCs, B-cell-depleted T cells, or T cells provided the cDNA or gDNA that made up the material.

Germline V lookup: CDR1 SNHLY, CDR2 FYNNEI. This CDR3 has 13 residues. V gave up 6 bases and J gave up 2 bases; unmatched junction bases: 4. A few counts support this clone. In the authors' workflow: Amplifying reference gene primers gave estimates of nucleated cell counts. TCRdb keeps only in-frame clones here, not all; method: immunoSEQ multiplex PCR. The V and J calls and clone size were taken over from that table, and D and trimming were inferred from the DNA. The sample includes approximately 150,000 clones, roughly 82% of them seen just once. V usage is TRBV2 and J usage is TRBJ2-7; 7 nucleotides line up with TRBD1. The TCR originated in a woman in her 70s with acute or convalescent COVID-19. Sequenced sample: peripheral blood. CDR3 coding DNA: TGTGCCAGCAGGAAGGGGGCGACCTACGAGCAGTACTTC. Its translation is CASRKGATYEQYF.